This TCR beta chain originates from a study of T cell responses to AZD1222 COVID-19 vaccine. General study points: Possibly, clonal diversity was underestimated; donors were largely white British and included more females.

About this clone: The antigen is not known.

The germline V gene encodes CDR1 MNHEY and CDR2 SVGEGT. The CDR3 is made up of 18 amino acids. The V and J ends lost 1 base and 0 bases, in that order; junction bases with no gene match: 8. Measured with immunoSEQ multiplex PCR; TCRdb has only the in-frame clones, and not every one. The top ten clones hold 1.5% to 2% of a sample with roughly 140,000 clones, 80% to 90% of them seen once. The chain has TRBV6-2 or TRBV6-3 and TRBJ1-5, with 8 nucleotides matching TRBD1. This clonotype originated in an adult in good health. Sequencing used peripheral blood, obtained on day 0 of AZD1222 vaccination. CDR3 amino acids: CASSYWLPGQDSNQPQHF. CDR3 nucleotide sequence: TGTGCCAGCAGTTACTGGTTACCGGGACAGGATAGCAATCAGCCCCAGCATTTT.